The 30 T cell receptor beta chains reported below all come from one sample, sequenced in a study of cytomegalovirus exposure and HLA in healthy donors. PCR used 60 Vbeta primers and 13 Jbeta primers. Only in-frame clones appear in the TCRdb table, and some are missing; sequencing was by immunoSEQ multiplex PCR. The sample has approximately 110,000 clones; the top ten hold 3.6%. The sequencing sample was made of PBMCs. Every receptor here comes from a young man in good health and CMV-seronegative.

The chain joins TRBV19 to TRBJ1-1, with a tentative D call TRBD1 (5 bases). V was trimmed by 7 bases and J by 4 bases, leaving 13 bases between them. The CDR3 totals 13 residues. CDR1 is LNHDA, CDR2 SQIVND, per germline (reference sequence). The CDR3 DNA follows: TGTGCCAGTACCGCCGTTGGGGCCACTGAAGCTTTCTTT. Its protein product is CASTAVGATEAFF.

CDR3 DNA: TGTGCCAGCACCCAGGAGGGGAGGGAAAAACTGTTTTTT. Translating gives CASTQEGREKLFF. V is TRBV7-9 and J is TRBJ1-4; possibly TRBD1 for D (5 bases). The CDR3 is 13 residues long. V gave up 7 bases and J gave up 8 bases, with 14 bases separating them. The germline CDR1 and CDR2 sequences are SEHNR and FQNEAQ (reference sequence).

This rearrangement joins TRBV9 to TRBJ2-7, with TRBD2 matching 12 bases. Germline assignment: CDR1 SGDLS and CDR2 YYNGEE. J was trimmed by 2 bases and V by 3 bases; bases with no gene match: 12. CDR3 size: 18 residues. The DNA of the CDR3 is TGTGCCAGCAGCGATGGTCGGACTAGCGGGATTTTACCCTACGAGCAGTACTTC. Protein product: CASSDGRTSGILPYEQYF.

This sequence joins TRBV7-9 and TRBJ1-2; D uncertain. V was cut by 5 bases and J by 8 bases, with 12 bases left in between. Germline lookup yields CDR1 SEHNR and CDR2 FQNEAQ (reference sequence). There are 12 residues in the CDR3. In DNA, the CDR3 is TGTGCCAGCAGCCCGTCGGGAAGGGGCTACACCTTC. Encoded protein: CASSPSGRGYTF.

This CDR3 reads CASSVLGAGDGYTF. CDR3 bases: TGTGCCAGCAGCGTATTGGGGGCGGGCGATGGCTACACCTTC. The chain uses TRBV9 and TRBJ1-2; a weak D match, TRBD1 (6 bases). CDR1 and CDR2 (germline): SGDLS, YYNGEE. Trimming took 1 base from V and 6 from J, leaving 13 bases between them. The CDR3 contains 14 residues.

The V gene is TRBV28, the J gene TRBJ2-2, with D possibly being TRBD2 (6 bases). This CDR3 is built from 15 residues. The germline CDR1 and CDR2 sequences are MDHEN and SYDVKM. Trimming removed 2 bases from V and 4 bases from J, with 11 bases in between. CDR3 sequence reads: CASSLRGIPTGELFF. In DNA form, the CDR3 reads TGTGCCAGCAGTTTACGCGGGATTCCCACCGGGGAGCTGTTTTTT.

This sequence joins TRBV27 and TRBJ2-1; D is undetermined. This CDR3 spans 12 amino acids. Between the trimmed V and J ends, which lost 6 bases and 5 bases, there was a span of 8 bases. CDR1 and CDR2 (germline): MNHEY, SMNVEV (reference sequence). The CDR3 DNA sequence: TGTGCCAGCAGCCCTCAGAACAATGAGCAGTTCTTC. This encodes CASSPQNNEQFF.

The chain uses TRBV18 and TRBJ2-1, with D unclear. Germline values: CDR1 KGHSH, CDR2 LQKENI. The CDR3 contains 14 residues. V dropped 6 bases and J dropped 8 bases, with 17 bases sitting between them. The CDR3 sequence: CASSTYHSGDEQFF. The DNA of the CDR3 is TGTGCCAGCTCTACGTATCATTCCGGAGATGAGCAGTTCTTC.

The genes are TRBV6-6 and TRBJ1-2, with a possible D match to TRBD1 (5 bases). The length of the CDR3 is 10 residues. In germline, CDR1 is MNHNY, CDR2 SVGAGI (reference sequence). V lost 8 bases and J lost 5, with 6 bases in between. CDR3: CASSGYGYTF. CDR3 DNA sequence: TGTGCCAGCTCAGGGTATGGCTACACCTTC.

The chain carries TRBV6-1 and TRBJ1-1, with no clear D. Per the germline V gene, CDR1 is MNHNS and CDR2 is SASEGT. Trimming took off 5 bases at V and 2 bases at J, with 12 bases between the two ends. The CDR3 is 14 residues long. CDR3 in amino acids: CASSTTGKNTEAFF. The CDR3 DNA reads TGTGCCAGCAGTACCACCGGGAAAAACACTGAAGCTTTCTTT.

This rearrangement joins TRBV2 to TRBJ1-1; 11 positions match TRBD1. The germline gives CDR1 SNHLY, CDR2 FYNNEI. The CDR3 spans 14 residues. V trimming: 6 bases; J trimming: 3 bases; junction bases outside the gene matches: 3. CDR3 region: CASRDRGLDTEAFF. CDR3 DNA sequence: TGTGCCAGCAGGGACAGGGGGCTTGACACTGAAGCTTTCTTT. The full variable domain, completed using reference TRBV2 and TRBJ1-1, is EPEVTQTPSHQVTQMGQEVILRCVPISNHLYFYWYRQILGQKVEFLVSFYNNEISEKSEIFDDQFSVERPDGSNFTLKIRSTKLEDSAMYFCASRDRGLDTEAFFGQGTRLTVV.

V usage is TRBV4-1 and J usage is TRBJ2-1, with TRBD2 as a possible D gene (5 bases). Between the trimmed V and J ends, which lost 0 bases and 6 bases, there was a span of 9 bases. The CDR3 consists of 14 residues. The germline V gene encodes CDR1 MGHRA and CDR2 YSYEKL. CDR3 nucleotide sequence: TGCGCCAGCAGCCAAGAGAGGGTGGGCAATGAGCAGTTCTTC. It is translated as CASSQERVGNEQFF.

The CDR3 DNA follows: TGTGCCAGCGCACAGGGGAGAGAACTGTTTTTT. Its translation: CASAQGRELFF. This chain connects TRBV19 to TRBJ1-4; 7 nucleotides agree with TRBD1. The V gene end was trimmed by 9 bases and the J gene end by 12 bases; junction bases not matched to a gene: 7. Germline loops: CDR1 LNHDA, CDR2 SQIVND (reference sequence). The CDR3 extends over 11 amino acids.

V is TRBV18 and J is TRBJ2-2; D is possibly TRBD1 (6 bases). Germline V gives CDR1 KGHSH, CDR2 LQKENI. Trimming left V 1 base short and J 1 base short, with 13 bases between. The CDR3 length is 17 residues. The CDR3 loop is CASSPLGTGRNTGELFF. The CDR3 DNA sequence: TGTGCCAGCTCACCACTCGGCACAGGGCGGAACACCGGGGAGCTGTTTTTT.

The chain carries TRBV16 and TRBJ1-5; no clear D. Germline V gene sequence: CDR1 KGHSY, CDR2 FQNENV. CDR3 length: 16 amino acids. Trimming took 0 bases from V and 0 from J, leaving 9 bases between them. The CDR3 loop reads CASSQSRPYSNQPQHF. In DNA form, the CDR3 reads TGTGCCAGCAGCCAATCGCGCCCCTATAGCAATCAGCCCCAGCATTTT.

The chain employs TRBV5-1 and TRBJ2-1; 10 nucleotides align to TRBD2. Germline V gives CDR1 SGHRS, CDR2 YFSETQ. The ends lost 4 bases at V and 10 bases at J; junction bases unmatched: 5. The CDR3 covers 13 residues. CDR3 protein: CASSLKTSGEQFF. As DNA, the CDR3 is TGCGCCAGCAGCCTAAAGACTAGCGGGGAGCAGTTCTTC.

This chain connects TRBV5-6 to TRBJ2-7; 11 bases line up with TRBD1. This CDR3 region has 14 residues. Per the germline V gene, CDR1 is SGHDT and CDR2 is YYEEEE. The V gene end was trimmed by 3 bases and the J gene end by 7 bases; junction bases not matched to a gene: 6. CDR3: CASSYGQGAGEQYF. As DNA, the CDR3 is TGTGCCAGCAGCTATGGACAGGGGGCGGGAGAGCAGTACTTC.

The chain combines TRBV5-5 with TRBJ2-7; 9 bases agree with TRBD2. In germline, CDR1 is SGHKS, CDR2 YYEKEE (reference sequence). V dropped 1 base and J dropped 2; count of bases not matched to a gene: 16. CDR3 length: 19 amino acids. For the CDR3, the DNA is TGTGCCAGCAGCTTGAGGGGGATCCTCCCGGGGACTAGCCCCTACGAGCAGTACTTC. Amino acid sequence: CASSLRGILPGTSPYEQYF.

The J gene is TRBJ2-3, the V gene TRBV19; no clear D. The CDR3 has 15 residues. Germline loops: CDR1 LNHDA, CDR2 SQIVND (reference sequence). Trimming cost V 3 bases and J 1 base, with 11 bases left between them. The CDR3 bases are TGTGCCAGTAGTATCGACCCTGGGCGCACAGATACGCAGTATTTT. Encoded protein: CASSIDPGRTDTQYF.

The gene calls are TRBV7-2 and TRBJ1-2; no definite D call. V lost 1 base, J lost 8 bases, and 11 bases lay in between. The CDR3 is 13 residues long. CDR1 and CDR2 (germline): SGHTA, FQGNSA. The CDR3 DNA sequence: TGTGCCAGCAGCTTAGAAGGACTTGGGGGCTACACCTTC. It codes for CASSLEGLGGYTF.

This chain links TRBV10-2 with TRBJ1-5, with 8 bases aligning to TRBD1. The CDR3 covers 15 residues. V dropped 6 bases and J dropped 0; count of bases not matched to a gene: 4. CDR1 is WSHSY, CDR2 SAAADI, per germline. CDR3 region: CASRVGQGSNQPQHF. In nucleotides, the CDR3 is TGCGCCAGCAGGGTTGGACAGGGTAGCAATCAGCCCCAGCATTTT.

The chain employs TRBV9 and TRBJ2-5, with D hard to call. The last part of the DNA fits TRBJ2-7 better; the J call may be wrong. CDR1 is SGDLS and CDR2 is YYNGEE in the germline V gene. CDR3 length: 14 amino acids. The CDR3 nucleotides are TGTGCCAGCAGCGTAGGCGGTAGCTCCTACGAGCAGTACTTC. It specifies CASSVGGSSYEQYF.

The chain employs TRBV28 and TRBJ2-7; maybe TRBD2 (5 bases). The germline V gene has CDR1 MDHEN and CDR2 SYDVKM. The CDR3 has 14 residues. V was shortened by 7 bases and J by 5 bases, with 18 bases between the two germline ends. The CDR3 here is CASTRSAGEHEQYF. CDR3 nucleotides: TGTGCCAGCACCCGAAGCGCCGGGGAACACGAGCAGTACTTC.

This chain connects TRBV28 to TRBJ1-2; TRBD1 might be the D (6 bases). The germline V gene has CDR1 MDHEN and CDR2 SYDVKM. This CDR3 spans 15 amino acids. The V end lost 10 bases, the J end lost 0 bases, and 18 bases lay between the germline ends. The CDR3 sequence is CATRERGGSNYGYTF. The CDR3 region has the DNA TGTGCCACCAGAGAAAGGGGGGGATCTAACTATGGCTACACCTTC.

The CDR3 reads CASSQVGGRYTGELFF. DNA for the CDR3: TGTGCCAGCAGCCAAGTGGGGGGTCGGTACACCGGGGAGCTGTTTTTT. The V and J genes are TRBV7-3 and TRBJ2-2; TRBD2 is a possible D gene (6 bases). Germline V lookup: CDR1 SGHTA, CDR2 FQGTGA. V lost 5 bases, J lost 3 bases, and 16 bases lay in between. The CDR3 is 16 amino acids.

V gene TRBV25-1 combines with J gene TRBJ1-1; a weak D match, TRBD1 (6 bases). V lost 3 bases, J lost 5 bases, and 22 bases lay in between. In germline, CDR1 is MGHDK, CDR2 SYGVNS. This CDR3 has 17 residues. CDR3 nucleotide sequence: TGTGCCAGCAGTGATTATGGTCGGGGGGCTGGTAAAACTGAAGCTTTCTTT. It specifies CASSDYGRGAGKTEAFF.

The V and J genes are TRBV7-8 and TRBJ1-5; tentatively, D is TRBD1 (5 bases). V was clipped by 8 bases and J by 3 bases, with 11 bases between them. Per the germline V gene, CDR1 is SGHVS and CDR2 is FQNEAQ. CDR3 size: 13 residues. This chain's CDR3 is CASGGENNQPQHF. The CDR3 DNA sequence: TGTGCCAGCGGGGGGGAGAACAATCAGCCCCAGCATTTT.

The chain employs TRBV5-1 and TRBJ1-6; tentative D call: TRBD1 (6 bases). V lost 4 bases and J 3 bases, leaving 17 bases between the germline ends. CDR1 and CDR2 (germline): SGHRS, YFSETQ. The CDR3 sequence is 17 residues long. The CDR3 reads CASSPTLDSVYNSPLHF. CDR3 sequence (DNA): TGCGCCAGCAGCCCTACGCTGGACAGTGTCTATAATTCACCCCTCCACTTT.

The chain employs TRBV4-1 and TRBJ2-2, with 8 bases matching TRBD1. The CDR3 covers 16 residues. Losses at the gene ends were 4 bases for V and 6 bases for J; bases not matched to a gene: 10. The germline CDR1 and CDR2 sequences are MGHRA and YSYEKL. DNA of the CDR3: TGCGCCAGCAGCCCAGGGGGCAGGGGTGGATCCGGGGAGCTGTTTTTT. Protein: CASSPGGRGGSGELFF.

V gene TRBV2 combines with J gene TRBJ1-2, with D tentatively TRBD1 (6 bases). In germline, CDR1 is SNHLY, CDR2 FYNNEI. V was shortened by 7 bases and J by 4 bases, with 13 bases between the two germline ends. CDR3 length: 13 amino acids. CDR3 coding DNA: TGTGCCAGCATCTTCAGGGGTGGCTATGGCTACACCTTC. This sequence encodes CASIFRGGYGYTF. The complete variable domain, with remaining parts taken from reference TRBV2 and TRBJ1-2, reads EPEVTQTPSHQVTQMGQEVILRCVPISNHLYFYWYRQILGQKVEFLVSFYNNEISEKSEIFDDQFSVERPDGSNFTLKIRSTKLEDSAMYFCASIFRGGYGYTFGSGTRLTVV.